Following are 24 T cell receptor beta chains from one sample sequenced in a study of monozygotic twins with inflammatory bowel disease (dated by TCRdb to the late 2010s). Library method: 5' RACE. Sequenced using an Illumina HiSeq 2500. After the reads were reprocessed by TCRdb, one entry was made per CDR3 protein sequence, with no DNA. The table for this sample records about 300,000 distinct CDR3 sequences. The ten most abundant clones make up 5.5% to 6.5% of the sample. Material for sequencing was blood. Receptors originate from a human donor with ulcerative colitis or Crohn's disease, or a healthy co-twin of an affected twin (not recorded which).

The rearrangement links TRBV20-1 to TRBJ2-2; the D call from TCRdb, TRBD1, cannot be confirmed without DNA. The CDR3 extends over 14 amino acids. Looked up from germline, CDR1 is DFQATT and CDR2 is SNEGSKA (reference sequence). The CDR3 loop is CSARGHSGLGELFF.

The CDR3 is CASSLRLPSYNEQFF. This chain links TRBV28 with TRBJ2-1; lacking DNA, the TRBD2 call made by TCRdb goes unchecked. Looked up from germline, CDR1 is MDHEN and CDR2 is SYDVKM. This CDR3 is built from 15 residues.

The chain joins TRBV10-2 to TRBJ1-5; TCRdb names TRBD1, which stays unverified in the absence of DNA. The CDR3 sequence is 15 residues long. The germline gives CDR1 WSHSY, CDR2 SAAADI. CDR3 amino acids: CASSSRQGSNQPQHF.

CDR3 in amino acids: CASSSMNTGELFF. The chain links TRBV12-3 or TRBV12-4 to TRBJ2-2. The CDR3 covers 13 residues.

The V and J genes are TRBV5-8 and TRBJ2-7; without DNA, the TCRdb call of TRBD1 cannot be checked. The CDR3 has 15 residues. Per the germline V gene, CDR1 is SGHTS and CDR2 is YDEGEE. This CDR3 is CASSLEVAGFYEQYF.

The rearrangement links TRBV29-1 to TRBJ1-2; TCRdb designates TRBD1, a call that cannot be tested without DNA. From germline, CDR1 is SQVTM and CDR2 ANQGSEA. CDR3 length: 12 residues. The CDR3 protein is CSVAQGASGYTF.

This chain connects TRBV12-3 or TRBV12-4 to TRBJ1-5; TCRdb's D call, TRBD1, is unchecked because there is no DNA. The CDR3 spans 18 residues. The CDR3: CASNSGRDTTGSNQPQHF.

The rearrangement links TRBV5-1 to TRBJ2-2. Germline values: CDR1 SGHRS, CDR2 YFSETQ. This CDR3 has 14 residues. The CDR3 sequence: CASTPAANTGELFF.

The chain is built from TRBV24-1 and TRBJ1-2; TCRdb indicates TRBD1, and absent DNA this call remains unverified. CDR3 length: 12 amino acids. Germline lookup yields CDR1 KGHDR and CDR2 SFDVKD. The CDR3 sequence: CATSLGGRGYTF.

The chain employs TRBV5-5 and TRBJ1-2. Per the germline V gene, CDR1 is SGHKS and CDR2 is YYEKEE (reference sequence). The CDR3 contains 17 residues. CDR3: CASSLIEGLRTFYGYTF.

J is TRBJ2-2 and V is TRBV7-2; the TCRdb call, TRBD2, lacks DNA for checking. In germline, CDR1 is SGHTA, CDR2 FQGNSA. This CDR3 has 14 residues. The CDR3 spells CASSRQASSGELFF.

The chain joins TRBV19 to TRBJ2-7; there is no DNA to check the TCRdb D call of TRBD1. This CDR3 is 14 amino acids long. Germline CDR1 and CDR2: LNHDA and SQIVND (reference sequence). CDR3 in amino acids: CASKRGTGGFEQYF.

The chain links TRBV14 to TRBJ1-1. CDR3 length: 15 residues. The germline V gene has CDR1 SGHDN and CDR2 FVKESK. The CDR3 loop reads CASSDKFQRNTEAFF.

V and J are TRBV2 and TRBJ1-2; checking the TCRdb D call of TRBD1 is not possible without DNA. Germline loops: CDR1 SNHLY, CDR2 FYNNEI. The CDR3 has 16 amino acids. The CDR3 reads CASSERQGFANYGYTF.

J is TRBJ1-1 and V is TRBV18. The CDR3 is 12 amino acids. Germline CDR1 is KGHSH and CDR2 is LQKENI. Here the CDR3 reads CASSPQSTEAFF.

This chain connects TRBV11-1 to TRBJ2-3; checking the TCRdb D call of TRBD2 is not possible without DNA. The CDR3 contains 18 residues. Germline V gene sequence: CDR1 SGHAT, CDR2 FQDESV (reference sequence). The chain's CDR3 is CASSLRYQGLAGPDTQYF. The variable domain in full, with the rest retrieved from reference TRBV11-1 and TRBJ2-3, is EAEVAQSPRYKITEKSQAVAFWCDPISGHATLYWYRQILGQGPELLVQFQDESVVDDSQLPKDRFSAERLKGVDSTLKIQPAELGDSAMYLCASSLRYQGLAGPDTQYFGPGTRLTVL.

The chain employs TRBV12-3 or TRBV12-4 and TRBJ1-2; TCRdb proposes TRBD1, but this gene call is untestable without DNA. The CDR3 spans 14 residues. This CDR3 reads CASSLQGASAGYTF.

The rearrangement links TRBV10-3 to TRBJ2-4; TCRdb designates TRBD2, a call that cannot be tested without DNA. This CDR3 has 12 residues. Germline V gives CDR1 ENHRY, CDR2 SYGVKD. CDR3 sequence: CAISEVPSEQYF.

This rearrangement joins TRBV12-3 or TRBV12-4 to TRBJ2-1. This CDR3 spans 12 amino acids. CDR3 residues: CASSPMTDEQFF.

The rearrangement uses TRBV7-9 and TRBJ2-5; TCRdb outputs TRBD1, but without DNA this stays unchecked. Germline CDR1 and CDR2: SEHNR and FQNEAQ (reference sequence). CDR3 size: 15 residues. The CDR3 loop reads CASSRFGQGGETQYF. Supplemented by reference TRBV7-9 and TRBJ2-5, the full variable domain reads DTGVSQNPRHKITKRGQNVTFRCDPISEHNRLYWYRQTLGQGPEFLTYFQNEAQLEKSRLLSDRFSAERPKGSFSTLEIQRTEQGDSAMYLCASSRFGQGGETQYFGPGTRLLVL.

The chain uses TRBV7-2 and TRBJ2-2; TCRdb designates TRBD2, a call that cannot be tested without DNA. The CDR3 covers 15 residues. Germline V lookup: CDR1 SGHTA, CDR2 FQGNSA. CDR3 in amino acids: CASSLGSSSGGELFF.

This chain connects TRBV7-2 to TRBJ2-3; the D gene TCRdb calls, TRBD2, cannot be checked with no DNA. Germline CDR1 reads SGHTA; CDR2 reads FQGNSA. This CDR3 is built from 14 residues. CDR3 loop: CASSLGGTQGTQYF.

The V gene is TRBV29-1, the J gene TRBJ1-6; no DNA is available, so the TRBD1 call from TCRdb remains unchecked. CDR1 is SQVTM, CDR2 ANQGSEA, per germline. The CDR3 loop spans 13 amino acids. This chain's CDR3 is CSVDPTGWGPLHF.

V usage is TRBV7-3 and J usage is TRBJ2-7. There are 14 residues in the CDR3. Germline values: CDR1 SGHTA, CDR2 FQGTGA. This CDR3 is CASSLYRGSHEQYF.